These 19 T cell receptor beta chains were all obtained from the same sample, sequenced in a study of blood T cell repertoires in COVID-19 (dated by TCRdb to 2018 to 2021). Libraries were constructed by the immunoSEQ multiplex PCR assay. TCRdb stores this immuneACCESS table with in-frame sequences only. Part of the clones is absent; in the studies checked, under half of the shortfall reflects unresolved V genes, and no reason is known for the rest. The sample includes 240,000 or so clones, with about 80% observed a single time. The ten top clones hold 1.9% of the sample. The sequenced sample was peripheral blood. Receptor source: a young man who had recovered from COVID-19.

CDR3 sequence reads: CASSPGSSYNSPLHF. The CDR3 bases are TGTGCCAGCTCACCGGGGAGCTCCTATAATTCACCCCTCCACTTT. The chain recombines TRBV18 with TRBJ1-6; D is uncertain. The CDR3 contains 15 residues. The V gene lost 3 bases and the J gene lost 0 bases, with 6 bases spanning the gap. In germline, CDR1 is KGHSH, CDR2 LQKENI.

V is TRBV5-1 and J is TRBJ2-1; TRBD2 agrees at 7 bases. CDR1 SGHRS and CDR2 YFSETQ come from the germline V gene. Unmatched junction bases numbered 6, after V lost 4 bases and J lost 5 bases. This CDR3 contains 14 residues. The CDR3 here is CASSLNRGDNEQFF. The CDR3 DNA reads as TGCGCCAGCAGCCTCAACCGGGGGGACAATGAGCAGTTCTTC.

V is TRBV24-1 and J is TRBJ2-7; 9 bases line up with TRBD1. From germline, CDR1 is KGHDR and CDR2 SFDVKD. The CDR3 length is 15 residues. Trimming took 4 bases from V and 3 from J; bases not matched to a gene: 6. CDR3 loop: CATSETGGGFYEQYF. CDR3 sequence (DNA): TGTGCCACCAGTGAGACAGGGGGGGGCTTCTACGAGCAGTACTTC.

The genes are TRBV13 and TRBJ2-3; D ambiguous. The CDR3 sequence is 14 residues long. Germline values: CDR1 PRHDT, CDR2 FYEKMQ (reference sequence). Trimming took 5 bases from V and 4 from J, leaving 13 bases between them. CDR3 bases: TGTGCCAGCAGCCCTACGAGCTTGCCAGATACGCAGTATTTT. This encodes CASSPTSLPDTQYF.

This clone was seen just once. This chain links TRBV3-1 (or the pseudogene TRBV3-2) with TRBJ2-3; no definite D call. This CDR3 comprises 14 residues. CDR1 and CDR2 from the germline V gene are LGHDT and YNNKEL (reference sequence). The V gene lost 4 bases and the J gene lost 5 bases, with 13 bases spanning the gap. The CDR3 region has the DNA TGTGCCAGCAGCCTTTCTCAAAACATAGATACGCAGTATTTT. Translation gives CASSLSQNIDTQYF.

This clone occurred once. The chain uses TRBV15 and TRBJ2-5; 8 bases match TRBD2. Germline V gene lookup returns CDR1 LNHNV and CDR2 YYDKDF (reference sequence). This CDR3 is built from 14 residues. V dropped 3 bases and J dropped 3; count of bases not matched to a gene: 3. CDR3 sequence: CATSSRRGEETQYF. CDR3 sequence (DNA): TGTGCCACCAGCAGTAGGCGGGGGGAAGAGACCCAGTACTTC.

This rearrangement joins TRBV28 to TRBJ2-7; weak D call: TRBD1 (6 bases). CDR1 is MDHEN and CDR2 is SYDVKM in the germline V gene. This CDR3 is 13 amino acids long. The germline V and J ends were trimmed by 5 bases and 0 bases, with 8 bases remaining between them. In nucleotides, the CDR3 is TGTGCCAGCAGTAGGACAGCCTCCTACGAGCAGTACTTC. Protein product: CASSRTASYEQYF.

The genes are TRBV4-2 and TRBJ1-5; unclear D gene. The ends were cut back, 8 bases at V and 9 bases at J, with 8 bases in the middle. The germline gives CDR1 LGHNA, CDR2 YNFKEQ. The CDR3 is 10 amino acids. The CDR3 spells CASGPRPQHF. The DNA for the CDR3 is TGTGCCAGCGGGCCGAGGCCCCAGCATTTT.

This rearrangement joins TRBV28 to TRBJ2-7, with 8 bases matching TRBD2. The CDR3 spans 13 residues. The trim removed 9 bases at V and 2 bases at J, leaving 6 bases unmatched. The germline V gene has CDR1 MDHEN and CDR2 SYDVKM. The CDR3 DNA reads as TGTGCCAGTAGTAGCGGGGTGGCCTACGAGCAGTACGTC. Translated: CASSSGVAYEQYV.

The chain has TRBV10-2 and TRBJ1-5; D perhaps matches TRBD1 (5 bases). The ends were cut back, 8 bases at V and 5 bases at J, with 13 bases in the middle. CDR1 and CDR2 from the germline V gene are WSHSY and SAAADI. The CDR3 extends over 13 amino acids. CDR3 protein: CASVQGFDQPQHF. CDR3 in DNA: TGCGCCAGCGTCCAGGGATTTGATCAGCCCCAGCATTTT.

The gene calls are TRBV15 and TRBJ2-7; D is possibly TRBD1 (6 bases). The CDR3 totals 15 residues. The germline gives CDR1 LNHNV, CDR2 YYDKDF (reference sequence). The V gene lost 4 bases and the J gene lost 2 bases, with 15 bases spanning the gap. Here the CDR3 DNA reads TGTGCCACCAGCATGGGGCAGGGGATGACCTACGAGCAGTACTTC. Protein: CATSMGQGMTYEQYF.

This chain uses TRBV6-5 with TRBJ1-5, with D uncertain. Germline CDR1 is MNHEY and CDR2 is SVGAGI. V lost 6 bases and J 2 bases, leaving 5 bases between the germline ends. This CDR3 has 12 amino acids. The DNA for the CDR3 is TGTGCCAGCAGGGCTGGCAATCAGCCCCAGCATTTT. Protein: CASRAGNQPQHF.

This chain joins TRBV3-1 (or the pseudogene TRBV3-2) and TRBJ2-2; tentative D call: TRBD1 (6 bases). This CDR3 spans 17 amino acids. V lost 6 bases to trimming and J lost 3 bases, with 20 bases between them. Germline V gene sequence: CDR1 LGHDT, CDR2 YNNKEL (reference sequence). The CDR3 DNA reads TGTGCCAGCAGTCGATGGGGTACAGGGCGTGACACCGGGGAGCTGTTTTTT. This codes for CASSRWGTGRDTGELFF.

The rearrangement joins TRBV7-2 to TRBJ2-2; tentatively, D is TRBD1 (6 bases). The V end was cut by 1 base, the J end by 4 bases, with 10 bases between. CDR1 is SGHTA, CDR2 FQGNSA, per germline. CDR3 size: 15 residues. The CDR3 region is CASSLDRVGTGELFF. The CDR3 DNA sequence: TGTGCCAGCAGCTTAGACAGGGTCGGCACCGGGGAGCTGTTTTTT. The full variable domain, its missing parts supplied by reference TRBV7-2 and TRBJ2-2, is GAGVSQSPSNKVTEKGKDVELRCDPISGHTALYWYRQSLGQGLEFLIYFQGNSAPDKSGLPSDRFSAERTGGSVSTLTIQRTQQEDSAVYLCASSLDRVGTGELFFGEGSRLTVL.

V and J are TRBV28 and TRBJ2-7; D may be TRBD1 (5 bases). This CDR3 is built from 15 residues. V lost 3 bases to trimming and J lost 4 bases, with 16 bases between them. The germline CDR1 and CDR2 sequences are MDHEN and SYDVKM. CDR3 amino acids: CASSLRPGQPYEQYF. The CDR3 DNA is TGTGCCAGCAGTTTGAGGCCAGGGCAACCTTACGAGCAGTACTTC.

V usage is TRBV6-6 and J usage is TRBJ2-2, with TRBD2 matching 9 bases. V was clipped by 5 bases and J by 3 bases; unmatched bases: 7. CDR3 length: 16 residues. The germline V gene has CDR1 MNHNY and CDR2 SVGAGI (reference sequence). The CDR3 region has the DNA TGTGCCAGCAGTCCCTTAGCGGGGGCTTACACCGGGGAGCTGTTTTTT. It yields the protein CASSPLAGAYTGELFF.

The rearrangement uses TRBV5-5 and TRBJ2-4; 14 nucleotides match TRBD2. This CDR3 contains 18 residues. CDR1 is SGHKS and CDR2 is YYEKEE in the germline V gene (reference sequence). J lost 0 bases, V lost 3 bases, and 5 bases had no gene match. CDR3 sequence: CASSSGLAGGIAKNIQYF. CDR3 DNA sequence: TGTGCCAGCAGCTCCGGACTAGCGGGGGGCATAGCCAAAAACATTCAGTACTTC.

The V and J genes are TRBV7-8 and TRBJ2-1, with D possibly matching TRBD1 (5 bases). The CDR3 spans 14 residues. Germline V lookup: CDR1 SGHVS, CDR2 FQNEAQ. V shed 1 base and J shed 5 bases, with 9 bases lying between them. Here the CDR3 reads CASSLDDSHNEQFF. In DNA form, the CDR3 reads TGTGCCAGCAGCTTAGATGACAGTCACAATGAGCAGTTCTTC. The variable domain in full, completed from reference TRBV7-8 and TRBJ2-1, reads GAGVSQSPRYKVAKRGQDVALRCDPISGHVSLFWYQQALGQGPEFLTYFQNEAQLDKSGLPSDRFFAERPEGSVSTLKIQRTQQEDSAVYLCASSLDDSHNEQFFGPGTRLTVL.

The chain links TRBV6-1 to TRBJ2-7; D may be TRBD1 (5 bases). V was cut by 2 bases and J by 2 bases, with 13 bases left in between. Looked up from germline, CDR1 is MNHNS and CDR2 is SASEGT. The CDR3 totals 15 residues. The CDR3 nucleotides read TGTGCCAGCAGTGAACGCCGGACATCTCCCTACGAGCAGTACGTC. This codes for CASSERRTSPYEQYV.